Listed below are T cell receptor beta chains from one sample, sequenced in a study of T cell responses to AZD1222 COVID-19 vaccine. Method: immunoSEQ multiplex PCR; TCRdb's copy keeps in-frame clones and lacks some. The sample consists of about 72,000 clones, roughly 87% of them appearing once. Material: peripheral blood, obtained on day 0 of AZD1222 vaccination. The receptors were gathered from an adult in good health. Both conserved end residues are part of each CDR3. The D gene is left open where the match is weak. For some rows the clone size is stated as once, few or many, or as a class when expanded; others skip it.

v_gene: TRBV21-1
j_gene: TRBJ1-2
abundance: .
d_gene: .
CDR3aa: CASSRPDRF
CDR3nt: TGTGCCAGCAGCAGACCGGACAGGTTC

v_gene: TRBV3-1/TRBV3-2
j_gene: TRBJ2-4
abundance: .
d_gene: .
CDR3aa: CASSQASGQNIQYF
CDR3nt: TGTGCCAGCAGCCAAGCTTCAGGGCAGAACATTCAGTACTTC

v_gene: TRBV7-9
j_gene: TRBJ2-7
abundance: .
d_gene: .
CDR3aa: CASSLRTSYEQYF
CDR3nt: TGTGCCAGCAGCCTGAGGACCTCCTACGAGCAGTACTTC

v_gene: TRBV29-1
j_gene: TRBJ2-5
abundance: .
d_gene: TRBD2
CDR3aa: CSVEGFSGGAGRETQYF
CDR3nt: TGCAGCGTTGAGGGCTTTAGCGGGGGGGCCGGTCGGGAGACCCAGTACTTC

v_gene: TRBV7-2
j_gene: TRBJ1-5
abundance: .
d_gene: TRBD1
CDR3aa: CASSPGTGVTQPQHF
CDR3nt: TGTGCCAGCAGTCCGGGGACAGGGGTCACCCAGCCCCAGCATTTT

v_gene: TRBV7-2
j_gene: TRBJ2-1
abundance: .
d_gene: TRBD2
CDR3aa: CASRAGGPHEQFF
CDR3nt: TGTGCCAGCAGGGCGGGGGGGCCTCATGAGCAGTTCTTC

v_gene: TRBV20-1
j_gene: TRBJ1-5
abundance: few
d_gene: .
CDR3aa: CSASVATAQHF
CDR3nt: TGCAGTGCTAGCGTCGCAACAGCCCAGCATTTT

v_gene: TRBV6-2/TRBV6-3
j_gene: TRBJ2-7
abundance: few
d_gene: .
CDR3aa: CASSYSAGLSSYEQYF
CDR3nt: TGTGCCAGCAGTTACTCGGCAGGGTTAAGCTCCTACGAGCAGTACTTC

v_gene: TRBV4-1
j_gene: TRBJ1-6
abundance: .
d_gene: TRBD1
CDR3aa: CASSQEGTGENSPLHF
CDR3nt: TGCGCCAGCAGCCAAGAAGGAACAGGGGAAAATTCACCCCTCCACTTT

v_gene: TRBV6-1
j_gene: TRBJ1-1
abundance: medium-sized
d_gene: .
CDR3aa: CASSERQENTEAFF
CDR3nt: TGTGCCAGCAGTGAACGACAGGAGAACACTGAAGCTTTCTTT

v_gene: TRBV11-2
j_gene: TRBJ2-2
abundance: .
d_gene: .
CDR3aa: CASTPGGWGPSGELFF
CDR3nt: TGTGCCAGCACCCCAGGTGGGTGGGGTCCGAGCGGGGAGCTGTTTTTT

v_gene: TRBV11-2
j_gene: TRBJ2-3
abundance: .
d_gene: TRBD2
CDR3aa: CASSMTSGIVTDTQYF
CDR3nt: TGTGCCAGCAGCATGACTAGCGGGATAGTTACAGATACGCAGTATTTT

v_gene: TRBV5-4
j_gene: TRBJ2-5
abundance: .
d_gene: .
CDR3aa: CASSRVLGEETQYF
CDR3nt: TGTGCCAGCAGCCGCGTCCTGGGGGAAGAGACCCAGTACTTC

v_gene: TRBV6-5
j_gene: TRBJ1-2
abundance: .
d_gene: .
CDR3aa: CASSYYPGHYGYTF
CDR3nt: TGTGCCAGCAGTTATTATCCTGGTCACTATGGCTACACCTTC

v_gene: TRBV7-9
j_gene: TRBJ1-1
abundance: .
d_gene: .
CDR3aa: CASSFTQGEAFF
CDR3nt: TGTGCCAGCAGCTTTACCCAGGGCGAAGCTTTCTTT

v_gene: TRBV7-2
j_gene: TRBJ1-6
abundance: .
d_gene: .
CDR3aa: CASSLQDGQNSPLHF
CDR3nt: TGTGCCAGCAGCCTCCAGGACGGGCAGAATTCACCCCTCCACTTT

v_gene: TRBV6-7
j_gene: TRBJ2-7
abundance: .
d_gene: TRBD2
CDR3aa: CASSYNGGAQEQYF
CDR3nt: TGTGCCAGCAGTTACAACGGGGGGGCTCAAGAGCAGTACTTC

v_gene: TRBV20-1
j_gene: TRBJ2-7
abundance: .
d_gene: TRBD1
CDR3aa: CSPGQGYEQYF
CDR3nt: TGCAGTCCAGGACAGGGATACGAGCAGTACTTC

v_gene: TRBV19
j_gene: TRBJ2-7
abundance: once
d_gene: .
CDR3aa: CASSISGDSYEQYF
CDR3nt: TGTGCCAGTAGTATCTCCGGGGATTCCTACGAGCAGTACTTC

v_gene: TRBV5-8
j_gene: TRBJ2-7
abundance: .
d_gene: .
CDR3aa: CASSPGFFLHEQYF
CDR3nt: TGTGCCAGCAGCCCCGGTTTTTTCCTCCACGAGCAGTACTTC

v_gene: TRBV5-1
j_gene: TRBJ2-3
abundance: .
d_gene: .
CDR3aa: CASSVDGRNTDTQYF
CDR3nt: TGCGCCAGCAGCGTAGACGGGAGAAACACAGATACGCAGTATTTT

v_gene: TRBV6-5
j_gene: TRBJ1-6
abundance: .
d_gene: .
CDR3aa: CASRGVPNSPLHF
CDR3nt: TGTGCCAGCAGAGGGGTCCCGAATTCACCCCTCCACTTT

v_gene: TRBV5-6
j_gene: TRBJ1-1
abundance: once
d_gene: .
CDR3aa: CASSGGVLNTEAFF
CDR3nt: TGTGCCAGCAGCGGAGGGGTCCTTAACACTGAAGCTTTCTTT

v_gene: TRBV2
j_gene: TRBJ1-2
abundance: .
d_gene: .
CDR3aa: CASKRGGVNYGYTF
CDR3nt: TGTGCCAGCAAGAGGGGAGGGGTGAACTATGGCTACACCTTC